The text below deals with one TCR beta chain. The source of the sample is a study of OX40 agonist ivuxolimab in advanced cancers. CDR3 length equals 16 residues. Germline values: CDR1 SNHLY, CDR2 FYNNEI. The trim removed 4 bases at V and 0 bases at J, leaving 9 bases unmatched. Here immunoSEQ multiplex PCR was the method, and the copy in TCRdb shows in-frame clones only, minus some. This sample has tens of thousands of clones, with roughly 90% found just once. The source of this sequence is an adult with an advanced solid tumor such as melanoma, head and neck, liver or kidney cancer. The specimen comprised CD4+ or CD8+ T cells sorted from blood, sampled in a trial of the OX40 agonist ivuxolimab. This chain joins TRBV2 and TRBJ2-7; TRBD1 aligns across 7 bases. The CDR3 loop is CASSAHPDRNSYEQYF. DNA of the CDR3: TGTGCCAGCAGTGCACATCCGGACAGGAACTCCTACGAGCAGTACTTC.